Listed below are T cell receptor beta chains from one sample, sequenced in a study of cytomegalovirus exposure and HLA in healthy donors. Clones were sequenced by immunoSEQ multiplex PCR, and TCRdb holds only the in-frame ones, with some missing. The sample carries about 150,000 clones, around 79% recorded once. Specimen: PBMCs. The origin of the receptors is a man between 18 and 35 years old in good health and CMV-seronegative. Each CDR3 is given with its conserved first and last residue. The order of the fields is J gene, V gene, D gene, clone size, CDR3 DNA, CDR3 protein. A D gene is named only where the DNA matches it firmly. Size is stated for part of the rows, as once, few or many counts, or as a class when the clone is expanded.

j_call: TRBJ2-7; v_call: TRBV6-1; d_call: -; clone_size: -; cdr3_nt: TGTGCCAGCAGTGCCCCCTTGGAGCAGTACTTC; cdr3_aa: CASSAPLEQYF
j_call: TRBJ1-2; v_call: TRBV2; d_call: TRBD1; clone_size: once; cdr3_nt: TGTGCCAGCAGGGGGACAGGGAGCCTCTATGGCTACACCTTC; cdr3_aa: CASRGTGSLYGYTF
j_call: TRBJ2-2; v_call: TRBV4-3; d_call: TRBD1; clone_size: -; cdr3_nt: TGCGCCAGCAGCCAAGATCGCAGGGGGCACACCGGGGAGCTGTTTTTT; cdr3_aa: CASSQDRRGHTGELFF
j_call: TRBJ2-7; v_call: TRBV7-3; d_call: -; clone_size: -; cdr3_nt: TGTGCCAGCAGCTCCCTGGACAAATCCTACGAGCAGTACTTC; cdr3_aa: CASSSLDKSYEQYF
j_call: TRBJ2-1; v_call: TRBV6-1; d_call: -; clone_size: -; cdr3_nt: TGTGCCAGCAGTGAAGCGTTTAGGGGGTTCTTGGATGAGCAGTTCTTC; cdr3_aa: CASSEAFRGFLDEQFF
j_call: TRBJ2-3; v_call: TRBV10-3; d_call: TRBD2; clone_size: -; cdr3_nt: TGTGCCATCAGTGATGCCCCTAGCGGGGAGCCGTGGGGCACAGATACGCAGTATTTT; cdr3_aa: CAISDAPSGEPWGTDTQYF
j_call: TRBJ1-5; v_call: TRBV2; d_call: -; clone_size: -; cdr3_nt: TGTGCCAGCAGTTCCCCGCGAAGGGAGGTCAATCAGCCCCAGCATTTT; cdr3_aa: CASSSPRREVNQPQHF
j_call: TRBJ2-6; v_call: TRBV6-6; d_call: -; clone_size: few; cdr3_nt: TGTGCCAGCAGTTACGCGGACGTCCTGACTTTC; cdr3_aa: CASSYADVLTF
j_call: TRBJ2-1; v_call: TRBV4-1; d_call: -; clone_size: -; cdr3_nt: TGCGCCAGCAGCCAACCTTTGGGGGGCTACAATGAGCAGTTCTTC; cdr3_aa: CASSQPLGGYNEQFF
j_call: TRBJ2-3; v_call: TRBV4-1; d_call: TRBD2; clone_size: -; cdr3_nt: TGCGCCAGCAGCCATCAGCCTAGCGGGGGAGACACAGATACGCAGTATTTT; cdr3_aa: CASSHQPSGGDTDTQYF
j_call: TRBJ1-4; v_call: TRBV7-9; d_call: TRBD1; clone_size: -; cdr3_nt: TGTGCCAGCAGCTTAGTACAGGGGGACGGCGGGGAAAAACTGTTTTTT; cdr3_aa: CASSLVQGDGGEKLFF
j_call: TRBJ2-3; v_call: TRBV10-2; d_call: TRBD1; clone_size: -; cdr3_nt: TGCGCCAGCAAGGACAGGGGGGGCACAGATACGCAGTATTTT; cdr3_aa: CASKDRGGTDTQYF